These T cell receptor beta chains were read from a single sample in a study of shared clonotypes between healthy human individuals. Data came from immunoSEQ multiplex PCR; TCRdb stores just in-frame clones and leaves some out. The sample lists around 750,000 clones; around 72% were seen once. The sample comprised memory CD4+ T cells sorted from blood. The receptors derive from a woman aged 25 to 39 in good health. The CDR3 runs from the conserved cysteine through the conserved F or W. Each record gives: clone size, J gene, V gene, D gene, CDR3 protein, CDR3 DNA. A D gene is named only where the DNA matches it firmly. Not every row has a clone size; where given, it reads once, few, many or a size class.

abundance: NA
j_gene: TRBJ1-2
v_gene: TRBV7-3
d_gene: NA
CDR3aa: CASSGQSPYGYTF
CDR3nt: TGTGCCAGCAGCGGACAATCGCCCTATGGCTACACCTTC

abundance: NA
j_gene: TRBJ2-1
v_gene: TRBV5-1
d_gene: NA
CDR3aa: CASSFQGPFSNEQFF
CDR3nt: TGCGCCAGCAGCTTCCAGGGGCCCTTTAGCAATGAGCAGTTCTTC

abundance: few
j_gene: TRBJ1-5
v_gene: TRBV6-1
d_gene: NA
CDR3aa: CASRGEAYSNQPQHF
CDR3nt: TGTGCCAGCAGGGGAGAGGCGTATAGCAATCAGCCCCAGCATTTT

abundance: NA
j_gene: TRBJ2-1
v_gene: TRBV7-9
d_gene: NA
CDR3aa: CASSSLWTEQQFF
CDR3nt: TGTGCCAGCAGCTCACTATGGACAGAGCAGCAGTTCTTC

abundance: many
j_gene: TRBJ1-5
v_gene: TRBV30
d_gene: NA
CDR3aa: CAWSVLDGNQPQHF
CDR3nt: TGTGCCTGGAGTGTATTGGACGGAAATCAGCCCCAGCATTTT

abundance: NA
j_gene: TRBJ2-7
v_gene: TRBV18
d_gene: NA
CDR3aa: CASSKGSPTYEQYF
CDR3nt: TGTGCCAGCTCAAAAGGGAGTCCAACCTACGAGCAGTACTTC

abundance: NA
j_gene: TRBJ1-1
v_gene: TRBV18
d_gene: NA
CDR3aa: CASSRPGRMNTEAFF
CDR3nt: TGTGCCAGCTCACGCCCGGGACGTATGAACACTGAAGCTTTCTTT

abundance: NA
j_gene: TRBJ1-1
v_gene: TRBV5-1
d_gene: NA
CDR3aa: CASSRGGRVYTEAFF
CDR3nt: TGCGCCAGCAGCCGTGGCGGCAGGGTCTACACTGAAGCTTTCTTT

abundance: NA
j_gene: TRBJ2-5
v_gene: TRBV5-1
d_gene: TRBD2
CDR3aa: CASSKTGGFETQYF
CDR3nt: TGCGCCAGCAGTAAGACGGGAGGTTTTGAGACCCAGTACTTC

abundance: NA
j_gene: TRBJ1-2
v_gene: TRBV2
d_gene: NA
CDR3aa: CASSSDKIYGYTF
CDR3nt: TGTGCCAGCAGCTCGGACAAGATCTATGGCTACACCTTC

abundance: NA
j_gene: TRBJ2-5
v_gene: TRBV5-4
d_gene: TRBD2
CDR3aa: CASSFGREGQTQYF
CDR3nt: TGTGCCAGCAGCTTCGGGCGGGAGGGGCAGACCCAGTACTTC

abundance: NA
j_gene: TRBJ1-4
v_gene: TRBV10-3
d_gene: NA
CDR3aa: CATADHREKLFF
CDR3nt: TGTGCCACCGCAGATCACAGGGAAAAACTGTTTTTT

abundance: NA
j_gene: TRBJ2-3
v_gene: TRBV5-4
d_gene: TRBD1
CDR3aa: CASSGTGADTQYF
CDR3nt: TGTGCCAGCAGCGGAACAGGGGCAGATACGCAGTATTTT

abundance: NA
j_gene: TRBJ1-3
v_gene: TRBV28
d_gene: NA
CDR3aa: CASSFTGLSGNTIYF
CDR3nt: TGTGCCAGCAGTTTTACGGGGCTCTCTGGAAACACCATATATTTT

abundance: once
j_gene: TRBJ2-5
v_gene: TRBV14
d_gene: NA
CDR3aa: CASSRRETQYF
CDR3nt: TGTGCCAGCAGCCGCCGGGAGACCCAGTACTTC

abundance: NA
j_gene: TRBJ1-1
v_gene: TRBV5-1
d_gene: TRBD1
CDR3aa: CASSLVRAGGTTEAFF
CDR3nt: TGCGCCAGCAGCTTGGTACGGGCAGGGGGCACCACTGAAGCTTTCTTT

abundance: many
j_gene: TRBJ1-4
v_gene: TRBV6-1
d_gene: NA
CDR3aa: CASSGDGLWEKLFF
CDR3nt: TGTGCCAGCAGTGGGGACGGGTTATGGGAAAAACTGTTTTTT

abundance: NA
j_gene: TRBJ2-1
v_gene: TRBV2
d_gene: TRBD2
CDR3aa: CASSVDSGSSYNEQFF
CDR3nt: TGTGCCAGCAGTGTTGATAGCGGGAGCTCCTACAATGAGCAGTTCTTC

abundance: NA
j_gene: TRBJ1-2
v_gene: TRBV29-1
d_gene: NA
CDR3aa: CSVVTGHYGYTF
CDR3nt: TGCAGCGTCGTGACGGGGCACTATGGCTACACCTTC

abundance: NA
j_gene: TRBJ2-7
v_gene: TRBV20-1
d_gene: TRBD1
CDR3aa: CSGQGPNEQYF
CDR3nt: TGCAGTGGACAGGGGCCCAACGAGCAGTACTTC

abundance: NA
j_gene: TRBJ2-5
v_gene: TRBV5-8
d_gene: NA
CDR3aa: CASSRRGKETQYF
CDR3nt: TGTGCCAGCAGCCGGAGGGGGAAAGAGACCCAGTACTTC

abundance: NA
j_gene: TRBJ2-2
v_gene: TRBV19
d_gene: NA
CDR3aa: CAAGKTNTGELFF
CDR3nt: TGTGCCGCCGGGAAAACGAACACCGGGGAGCTGTTTTTT

abundance: NA
j_gene: TRBJ2-5
v_gene: TRBV5-4
d_gene: NA
CDR3aa: CASGIGGRTETQYF
CDR3nt: TGTGCCAGCGGCATAGGGGGACGAACCGAGACCCAGTACTTC

abundance: NA
j_gene: TRBJ2-3
v_gene: TRBV28
d_gene: NA
CDR3aa: CASSLTTDTQYF
CDR3nt: TGTGCCAGCAGCCTGACGACCGATACGCAGTATTTT

abundance: NA
j_gene: TRBJ1-1
v_gene: TRBV5-1
d_gene: NA
CDR3aa: CASSPPQAQGITTEAFF
CDR3nt: TGCGCCAGCAGCCCCCCACAGGCGCAGGGGATAACCACTGAAGCTTTCTTT

abundance: NA
j_gene: TRBJ2-5
v_gene: TRBV6-5
d_gene: NA
CDR3aa: CASSPQGWETQYF
CDR3nt: TGTGCCAGCAGTCCCCAGGGATGGGAGACCCAGTACTTC

abundance: once
j_gene: TRBJ2-7
v_gene: TRBV7-9
d_gene: TRBD1
CDR3aa: CASSLLGTGRYEQYF
CDR3nt: TGTGCCAGCAGCTTACTTGGGACAGGGCGCTACGAGCAGTACTTC

abundance: NA
j_gene: TRBJ1-5
v_gene: TRBV15
d_gene: NA
CDR3aa: CATSRAGYRDQPQHF
CDR3nt: TGTGCCACCAGCAGAGCGGGTTACCGAGATCAGCCCCAGCATTTT

abundance: few
j_gene: TRBJ2-1
v_gene: TRBV2
d_gene: NA
CDR3aa: CASSEVAGTPGEQFF
CDR3nt: TGTGCCAGCAGTGAGGTGGCCGGGACCCCGGGGGAGCAGTTCTTC

abundance: NA
j_gene: TRBJ2-7
v_gene: TRBV25-1
d_gene: NA
CDR3aa: CASSDPSYEQYF
CDR3nt: TGTGCCAGCAGTGACCCTTCCTACGAGCAGTACTTC

abundance: NA
j_gene: TRBJ1-3
v_gene: TRBV7-8
d_gene: TRBD1
CDR3aa: CASSLAYRGPGNTIYF
CDR3nt: TGTGCCAGCAGCTTAGCGTACAGGGGGCCTGGAAACACCATATATTTT

abundance: NA
j_gene: TRBJ1-1
v_gene: TRBV4-1
d_gene: NA
CDR3aa: CASSQPYRGMNTEAFF
CDR3nt: TGCGCCAGCAGCCAACCCTATCGTGGGATGAACACTGAAGCTTTCTTT

abundance: NA
j_gene: TRBJ2-3
v_gene: TRBV7-3
d_gene: TRBD2
CDR3aa: CASSHGLAGTDTQYF
CDR3nt: TGTGCCAGCAGCCACGGACTAGCGGGGACAGATACGCAGTATTTT

abundance: NA
j_gene: TRBJ2-6
v_gene: TRBV11-2
d_gene: TRBD1
CDR3aa: CASSLGPRGSDSGANVLTF
CDR3nt: TGTGCCAGCAGCTTAGGCCCCAGGGGGTCGGACTCTGGGGCCAACGTCCTGACTTTC

abundance: NA
j_gene: TRBJ2-7
v_gene: TRBV5-4
d_gene: NA
CDR3aa: CASSFGQGIEQYF
CDR3nt: TGTGCCAGCAGCTTCGGGCAGGGAATAGAGCAGTACTTC

abundance: NA
j_gene: TRBJ2-1
v_gene: TRBV30
d_gene: NA
CDR3aa: CAWGDSRDEQFF
CDR3nt: TGTGCCTGGGGGGACTCCCGGGATGAGCAGTTCTTC

abundance: many
j_gene: TRBJ2-5
v_gene: TRBV19
d_gene: NA
CDR3aa: CASSSPGAGTSVGTQYF
CDR3nt: TGTGCCAGTAGCTCCCCGGGCGCGGGGACATCGGTAGGGACCCAGTACTTC

abundance: NA
j_gene: TRBJ2-7
v_gene: TRBV9
d_gene: NA
CDR3aa: CASSGARHEQYF
CDR3nt: TGTGCCAGCAGCGGGGCCCGTCACGAGCAGTACTTC

abundance: NA
j_gene: TRBJ2-5
v_gene: TRBV4-2
d_gene: TRBD2
CDR3aa: CASSPRTSGETQYF
CDR3nt: TGTGCCAGCAGCCCTCGGACTAGTGGGGAGACCCAGTACTTC

abundance: NA
j_gene: TRBJ2-7
v_gene: TRBV27
d_gene: NA
CDR3aa: CASSLRPGTFYEQYF
CDR3nt: TGTGCCAGCAGTTTAAGGCCAGGGACCTTCTACGAGCAGTACTTC

abundance: NA
j_gene: TRBJ2-1
v_gene: TRBV2
d_gene: NA
CDR3aa: CASRAVSSYNEQFF
CDR3nt: TGTGCCAGCAGAGCGGTAAGCTCCTACAATGAGCAGTTCTTC

abundance: once
j_gene: TRBJ2-5
v_gene: TRBV18
d_gene: TRBD1
CDR3aa: CASSPRQGKETQYF
CDR3nt: TGTGCCAGCTCACCGCGACAGGGGAAGGAGACCCAGTACTTC

abundance: NA
j_gene: TRBJ2-7
v_gene: TRBV5-6
d_gene: TRBD1
CDR3aa: CASSLYGQGSSYEQYF
CDR3nt: TGTGCCAGCAGCTTGTACGGACAGGGGTCTTCCTACGAGCAGTACTTC